This T cell receptor (beta chain) derives from a study of T cells after yellow fever vaccination. V was pared by 5 bases and J by 8 bases, with 10 bases between. This CDR3 spans 12 amino acids. TCRdb re-called the 5' RACE reads through MiXCR, storing one row per CDR3 protein. The sample lists 400,000 to 450,000 distinct CDR3 sequences; approximately 18% were seen once. The TCR comes from a man aged 18-30 years who received the YFV17D yellow fever vaccine. The chain couples TRBV12-3 or TRBV12-4 to TRBJ2-1; tentative D call: TRBD2 (6 bases). This specimen consisted of PBMCs, obtained before the yellow fever booster vaccination. CDR3 amino acids: CASSPQRDEQFF. DNA of the CDR3: TGTGCCAGCAGTCCCCAGCGGGATGAGCAGTTCTTC.